This TCR beta chain was identified during a study of blood T cells in healthy people across ages. The use of a sample-barcoded 5' primer and a J-beta primer mix characterized a second PCR of about 6 to 12 cycles. Using its own MiXCR run on the 5' RACE reads, TCRdb lists one record per CDR3 protein. Of roughly 1.7 million distinct CDR3 sequences listed, roughly 32% are singletons. Sequenced: blood. The sequence was obtained from a woman aged 25-40 years in good health.

The CDR3 region has the DNA TGTGCCAGCAGTGATACGCAAGGGGGCAATTCACCCCTCCACTTT. Translation gives CASSDTQGGNSPLHF. This rearrangement joins TRBV2 to TRBJ1-6, with 7 bases that match TRBD1. Germline-derived CDR1 and CDR2 are SNHLY and FYNNEI. CDR3 length: 15 amino acids. J lost 7 bases, V lost 3 bases, and 6 bases had no gene match.